These 15 T cell receptor beta chains originate from one sample sequenced in a study of blood T cells in healthy people across ages. Next came a second PCR, run for about 6 to 11 cycles, which used a sample-barcoded 5' primer along with a J-beta primer mix. MiXCR, run by TCRdb on the 5' RACE reads, gives a single entry per CDR3 protein. The sample lists 350,000 to 450,000 distinct CDR3 sequences, 50% to 60% occurring once. Sequencing used blood. These receptors all come from a man aged 60 to 69 in good health.

The V and J genes are TRBV30 and TRBJ2-5; D not certain. There are 12 residues in the CDR3. Trimming took 7 bases from V and 2 from J, leaving 11 bases between them. Germline loops: CDR1 GTSNPN, CDR2 SVGIG (reference sequence). CDR3 in DNA: TGTGCCTACACGCGGCAGCAAGAGACCCAGTACTTC. Translated: CAYTRQQETQYF.

This clonotype was observed a few times. The CDR3 nucleotides are TGCGCCAGCAGCCAAGTCCCGGGACTTGTACCGTACTTC. This sequence encodes CASSQVPGLVPYF. The chain combines TRBV4-3 with TRBJ2-5, with a weak D call TRBD2 (6 bases). V was clipped by 1 base and J by 13 bases, with 16 bases between them. The CDR3 length is 13 residues. CDR1 and CDR2 from the germline V gene are LGHNA and YSLEER.

The chain carries TRBV29-1 and TRBJ2-5; D is tentatively TRBD1 or TRBD2 (5 bases each). Germline V gene lookup returns CDR1 SQVTM and CDR2 ANQGSEA. Trimming cost V 7 bases and J 11 bases, with 17 bases left between them. The CDR3 runs 11 residues. The CDR3 region is CSGGTPREQYF. In nucleotides, the CDR3 is TGCAGCGGGGGGACGCCCAGGGAGCAGTACTTC.

This clonotype was recorded a few times. The V gene is TRBV10-3, the J gene TRBJ2-3; 11 bases match TRBD2. The J segment lost 4 bases and the V segment lost 3 bases, leaving 12 bases of the junction unmatched. The germline V gene encodes CDR1 ENHRY and CDR2 SYGVKD. This CDR3 is built from 18 residues. The CDR3 here is CAISDTTSGIRSADTQYF. In DNA form, the CDR3 reads TGTGCCATCAGTGACACGACTAGCGGGATCAGGTCCGCAGATACGCAGTATTTT.

The chain is built from TRBV30 and TRBJ2-5, with D uncertain. Germline V CDR1 and CDR2: GTSNPN, SVGIG (reference sequence). Trimming removed 0 bases from V and 0 bases from J, with 5 bases in between. This CDR3 contains 13 residues. The CDR3 loop is CAWSVLNQETQYF. As DNA, the CDR3 is TGTGCCTGGAGTGTACTAAACCAAGAGACCCAGTACTTC.

The chain links TRBV7-2 to TRBJ2-1; maybe TRBD2 (6 bases). CDR1 and CDR2 from the germline V gene are SGHTA and FQGNSA. The CDR3 runs 16 residues. V was shortened by 6 bases and J by 6 bases, with 21 bases between the two germline ends. The CDR3 protein is CASREGNRFASNEQFF. Written as DNA, the CDR3 is TGTGCCAGCAGGGAGGGGAACAGGTTCGCATCCAATGAGCAGTTCTTC.

The genes are TRBV20-1 and TRBJ2-7; 7 bases fit TRBD1. The V gene's germline CDR1 is DFQATT and CDR2 SNEGSKA (reference sequence). V was clipped by 2 bases and J by 6 bases; unmatched bases: 10. There are 14 residues in the CDR3. The CDR3 protein is CSARFGTVGTEQYF. As DNA, the CDR3 is TGCAGTGCTAGATTTGGGACAGTCGGCACCGAGCAGTACTTC.

V gene TRBV7-6 combines with J gene TRBJ2-4; TRBD1 aligns across 8 bases. Germline CDR1 is SGHVS and CDR2 is FNYEAQ. V shed 7 bases, J shed 13 bases, and the junction held 15 bases outside the gene matches. The CDR3 length is 14 residues. The CDR3 loop is CASTLGTGSLGQYF. The CDR3 region has the DNA TGTGCCAGCACCTTGGGGACAGGCTCCCTGGGGCAGTACTTC.

The genes are TRBV29-1 and TRBJ2-4; D possibly corresponds to TRBD2 (6 bases). V lost 5 bases and J lost 3, with 11 bases in between. The germline V gene has CDR1 SQVTM and CDR2 ANQGSEA. CDR3 length equals 13 residues. The CDR3, as DNA: TGCAGCGTTATCCCCGGGGGCAAAAACATTCAGTACTTC. It encodes CSVIPGGKNIQYF.

For this clonotype: The junction does not match germline at one end; this may be a read error. The chain employs TRBV20-1 and TRBJ2-4; the D gene is possibly TRBD1 (5 bases). The length of the CDR3 is 14 residues. Germline values: CDR1 DFQATT, CDR2 SNEGSKA (reference sequence). The CDR3 nucleotides are TGCAGTGCTAGCCCAGGGCTGGCCAAAAACATTCGGTACTTC. Its protein is CSASPGLAKNIRYF.

The V call is TRBV27, the J call TRBJ2-6; TRBD1 or TRBD2 may be the D gene (5 bases each). This CDR3 is 17 amino acids long. V was shortened by 10 bases and J by 1 base, with 20 bases between the two germline ends. Per germline, CDR1 MNHEY and CDR2 SMNVEV (reference sequence). The CDR3 loop is CATTGSGSLSGANVLTF. The CDR3 nucleotides read TGTGCCACCACAGGCTCGGGGTCGCTTTCTGGGGCCAACGTCCTGACTTTC.

This clonotype was detected many times. The V gene is TRBV6-5, the J gene TRBJ2-1; 8 nucleotides align to TRBD2. Germline values: CDR1 MNHEY, CDR2 SVGAGI. The J segment lost 3 bases and the V segment lost 0 bases, leaving 7 bases of the junction unmatched. The CDR3 consists of 17 residues. The CDR3 spells CASSYSPLSGVYNEQFF. DNA for the CDR3: TGTGCCAGCAGTTACTCACCCCTTAGCGGGGTCTACAATGAGCAGTTCTTC.

V gene TRBV25-1 combines with J gene TRBJ2-1, with D perhaps matching TRBD1 (7 bases). The germline V and J ends were trimmed by 4 bases and 2 bases, with 15 bases remaining between them. The CDR3 extends over 16 amino acids. CDR1 is MGHDK and CDR2 is SYGVNS in the germline V gene. The CDR3 sequence: CASSGAQGRPYNEQFF. The DNA of the CDR3 is TGTGCCAGCAGTGGGGCACAGGGGAGGCCCTACAATGAGCAGTTCTTC.

With respect to this clonotype: Sequence at one end of the junction differs from germline and may be a read error. The rearrangement links TRBV4-2 to TRBJ2-5; 7 bases align to TRBD1. This CDR3 is built from 14 residues. CDR1 is LGHNA, CDR2 YNFKEQ, per germline. The DNA for the CDR3 is TGTGCCGGCAGCCAAGTGGGACAGCAAGAGACCCAGTACTTC. It codes for CAGSQVGQQETQYF.

The sample holds many counts of this clonotype. The chain recombines TRBV3-1 with TRBJ2-3, with 7 bases fitting TRBD2. Trimming at V came to 2 bases and at J to 5 bases, leaving 10 bases not matched to a gene. Germline V gene lookup returns CDR1 LGHDT and CDR2 YNNKEL (reference sequence). The CDR3 consists of 16 residues. DNA of the CDR3: TGTGCCAGCAGCCAAAGTAGGCGGGAGCGGAGAGATACGCAGTATTTT. This sequence encodes CASSQSRRERRDTQYF.